This T cell receptor beta chain appears in the sequencing data of a study of blood T cell repertoires in COVID-19. For the study at large: Sites across the United States, Italy and Spain contributed samples from acute and convalescent COVID-19. PBMCs, B-cell-depleted T cells, or T cells were the source of the cDNA or gDNA that made up the material.

This CDR3 contains 14 residues. Germline assignment: CDR1 MGHDK and CDR2 SYGVNS. The V end lost 4 bases, the J end lost 1 base, and 7 bases lay between the germline ends. In the original analysis: Amplification with reference gene primers provided the estimates of nucleated cell counts. The table came from immunoSEQ multiplex PCR; TCRdb's copy has only in-frame clones and leaves some out. That table supplies the V and J calls and clone size; D and trimming were determined from the DNA. The sample consists of about 140,000 clones, approximately 86% of them appearing once. The chain uses TRBV25-1 and TRBJ2-2; possibly TRBD2 for D (6 bases). Sequencing was performed on peripheral blood. The source is a woman between 55 and 75 years old with acute or convalescent COVID-19. The CDR3: CASSAGLNTGELFF. DNA for the CDR3: TGTGCCAGCAGTGCGGGACTGAACACCGGGGAGCTGTTTTTT. The whole variable domain, filled in from reference TRBV25-1 and TRBJ2-2, reads EADIYQTPRYLVIGTGKKITLECSQTMGHDKMYWYQQDPGMELHLIHYSYGVNSTEKGDLSSESTVSRIRTEHFPLTLESARPSHTSQYLCASSAGLNTGELFFGEGSRLTVL.